This TCR beta chain was captured in a study of shared clonotypes between healthy human individuals. At the level of the study: A couple of women and a few men aged 18 to 49 served as donors. Study results and caveats: Sequencing depth was predicted to influence how clonotypes are shared among donors.

With regard to this clone: Its cognate antigen is unknown.

TCRdb's table, derived via immunoSEQ multiplex PCR, lists solely in-frame clones and lacks some. The table shows more than 2,000,000 clones, with around 90% occurring only once. The germline CDR1 and CDR2 sequences are SGHRS and YFSETQ. The CDR3 runs to 15 residues. V was pared by 3 bases and J by 2 bases, with 13 bases between. This chain uses TRBV5-1 with TRBJ2-3, with D uncertain. This receptor was taken from a man aged 18 to 29 in good health. The sample comprised naive CD4+ T cells sorted from blood. The subset is: CD45RA+ positively selected. The CDR3, as DNA: TGCGCCAGCAGCTCGGCCTTGGCAGCCACAGATACGCAGTATTTT. Protein product: CASSSALAATDTQYF.